This TCR beta chain was recorded in a study of shared clonotypes between healthy human individuals. This CDR3 comprises 15 residues. Germline V CDR1 and CDR2: WSHSY, SAAADI. V was pared by 2 bases and J by 2 bases, with 11 bases between. Libraries were prepared by immunoSEQ multiplex PCR; TCRdb keeps only in-frame clonotypes and omits some of them. Of roughly 170,000 clones detected, approximately 61% appear once; the ten largest clones hold 8.5% to 12%. V is TRBV10-2 and J is TRBJ2-3; possibly TRBD1 for D (6 bases). Sequenced input: memory CD4+ T cells sorted from blood. Subset specified: CD45RA-negative fraction. The sequence was obtained from a man aged 25 to 45 in good health. CDR3: CASSEGGGHTDTQYF. The CDR3 DNA is TGCGCCAGCAGTGAGGGGGGCGGACACACAGATACGCAGTATTTT.